This passage covers 26 T cell receptor beta chains from one sample sequenced in a study of cytomegalovirus exposure and HLA in healthy donors. Using immunoSEQ multiplex PCR, the repertoire was profiled, and TCRdb retains in-frame clones only, with some absent. The data contain 150,000 or so clones, about 88% of them singletons. The source material was PBMCs. The origin of the receptors is a woman between 18 and 29 years old in good health and CMV-seropositive.

This chain joins TRBV5-6 and TRBJ2-7; unclear D gene. The V end was cut by 0 bases, the J end by 3 bases, with 7 bases between. Germline CDR1 is SGHDT and CDR2 is YYEEEE. The CDR3 has 13 amino acids. In DNA form, the CDR3 reads TGTGCCAGCAGCTTGGCCGCGCGCTACGAGCAGTACTTC. Translated, it gives CASSLAARYEQYF.

V gene TRBV6-6 combines with J gene TRBJ1-4, with D possibly being TRBD1 (6 bases). Germline V gene sequence: CDR1 MNHNY, CDR2 SVGAGI (reference sequence). The germline V and J ends were trimmed by 2 bases and 7 bases, with 11 bases remaining between them. The CDR3 is 14 amino acids. CDR3 coding DNA: TGTGCCAGCAGTTACGGCCGAGGGGGTGAAAAACTGTTTTTT. This encodes CASSYGRGGEKLFF.

The chain recombines TRBV6-6 with TRBJ1-1; possibly TRBD1 for D (6 bases). Trimming stripped 6 bases from V and 4 bases from J, with 9 bases between. CDR1 MNHNY and CDR2 SVGAGI come from the germline V gene (reference sequence). The CDR3 totals 12 residues. This chain's CDR3 is CASSTGTTEAFF. CDR3 nucleotide sequence: TGTGCCAGCAGCACAGGGACCACTGAAGCTTTCTTT.

This clone has a single count. The V gene is TRBV5-1, the J gene TRBJ2-3; TRBD2 matches at 7 bases. Germline V gene lookup returns CDR1 SGHRS and CDR2 YFSETQ. CDR3 length: 17 residues. V was pared by 2 bases and J by 0 bases, with 9 bases of the junction left unmatched. This CDR3 is CASSLDSPGGSTDTQYF. The CDR3, as DNA: TGCGCCAGCAGCTTAGATAGCCCGGGGGGTAGCACAGATACGCAGTATTTT. The complete variable domain, with remaining parts taken from reference TRBV5-1 and TRBJ2-3, reads KAGVTQTPRYLIKTRGQQVTLSCSPISGHRSVSWYQQTPGQGLQFLFEYFSETQRNKGNFPGRFSGRQFSNSRSEMNVSTLELGDSALYLCASSLDSPGGSTDTQYFGPGTRLTVL.

The rearrangement uses TRBV7-2 and TRBJ1-5, with TRBD1 matching 9 bases. V dropped 2 bases and J dropped 6; count of bases not matched to a gene: 17. Germline V lookup: CDR1 SGHTA, CDR2 FQGNSA. This CDR3 has 19 residues. The CDR3 nucleotides are TGTGCCAGCAGCTTATTTTGGATGGCGGGACAGGGAGGAAGTCAGCCCCAGCATTTT. It translates to CASSLFWMAGQGGSQPQHF.

This chain joins TRBV18 and TRBJ1-2, with no clear D. The CDR3 runs to 18 residues. The V gene's germline CDR1 is KGHSH and CDR2 LQKENI. The germline V and J ends were trimmed by 1 base and 6 bases, with 24 bases remaining between them. CDR3 sequence: CASSPRTHDGEGKDGYTF. CDR3 DNA: TGTGCCAGCTCACCACGGACTCACGATGGGGAGGGAAAGGATGGCTACACCTTC.

The chain is built from TRBV30 and TRBJ2-5; 8 bases are shared with TRBD2. CDR3 length equals 15 residues. The trim removed 0 bases at V and 7 bases at J, leaving 10 bases unmatched. Germline lookup yields CDR1 GTSNPN and CDR2 SVGIG (reference sequence). The chain's CDR3 is CAWSVRAGEGGTQYF. DNA for the CDR3: TGTGCCTGGAGTGTACGAGCGGGGGAGGGGGGGACCCAGTACTTC. The full variable domain, in which reference TRBV30 and TRBJ2-5 provide the parts outside the CDR3, is SQTIHQWPATLVQPVGSPLSLECTVEGTSNPNLYWYRQAAGRGLQLLFYSVGIGQISSEVPQNLSASRPQDRQFILSSKKLLLSDSGFYLCAWSVRAGEGGTQYFGPGTRLLVL.

The rearrangement uses TRBV28 and TRBJ2-7; 8 nucleotides line up with TRBD1. Trimming at V came to 3 bases and at J to 1 base, leaving 5 bases not matched to a gene. The CDR3 totals 15 residues. The germline V gene has CDR1 MDHEN and CDR2 SYDVKM. CDR3 sequence (DNA): TGTGCCAGCAGTTTCATACAGGGGGGTTCCTACGAGCAGTACTTC. It yields the protein CASSFIQGGSYEQYF.

The V call is TRBV6-5, the J call TRBJ2-5; the match to TRBD1 covers 9 bases. Unmatched junction bases numbered 7, after V lost 6 bases and J lost 5 bases. CDR3 length equals 14 residues. Germline V lookup: CDR1 MNHEY, CDR2 SVGAGI. The chain's CDR3 is CASSRTGGRETQYF. DNA of the CDR3: TGTGCCAGCAGCCGAACAGGGGGCCGGGAGACCCAGTACTTC.

The V and J genes are TRBV6-5 and TRBJ2-7; TRBD1 matches at 7 bases. J was trimmed by 3 bases and V by 7 bases; bases with no gene match: 12. CDR1 and CDR2 (germline): MNHEY, SVGAGI. There are 15 residues in the CDR3. CDR3 protein: CASKTAGTVYYEQYF. CDR3 in DNA: TGTGCCAGCAAGACGGCCGGGACAGTGTACTACGAGCAGTACTTC.

This rearrangement joins TRBV6-1 to TRBJ1-1, with D unclear. Germline V gives CDR1 MNHNS, CDR2 SASEGT. The length of the CDR3 is 13 residues. Trimming removed 0 bases at V and 7 bases at J, with 9 bases between. The CDR3 DNA is TGTGCCAGCAGTGAAGCACCACTCCGTGAAGCTTTCTTT. Encoded protein: CASSEAPLREAFF.

As to this clone: The same CDR3 is also encoded by other DNA sequences in this sample. The V and J genes are TRBV18 and TRBJ1-2; no clear D. Germline V lookup: CDR1 KGHSH, CDR2 LQKENI. This CDR3 comprises 13 residues. Deletions cut 2 bases from V and 8 bases from J, with 12 bases between. CDR3 loop: CASSPSDSRGYTF. For the CDR3, the DNA is TGTGCCAGCTCACCATCTGACTCTCGGGGCTACACCTTC.

CDR3 in amino acids: CASSSAGTGNTEAFF. The CDR3 DNA is TGTGCCAGCAGTTCTGCCGGGACAGGGAACACTGAAGCTTTCTTT. J is TRBJ1-1 and V is TRBV28; TRBD1 aligns across 8 bases. Germline trimming cut 4 bases from V and 1 base from J; bases unmatched to any gene: 5. CDR1 and CDR2 from the germline V gene are MDHEN and SYDVKM. The CDR3 covers 15 residues.

The chain joins TRBV6-5 to TRBJ2-5, with 8 bases that match TRBD2. The V and J ends lost 5 bases and 1 base, in that order; junction bases with no gene match: 6. CDR1 MNHEY and CDR2 SVGAGI come from the germline V gene. The CDR3 is 15 residues long. In DNA form, the CDR3 reads TGTGCCAGCAGTCTGTGGCGGGGGGTCCAAGAGACCCAGTACTTC. This translates into CASSLWRGVQETQYF.

The chain has TRBV25-1 and TRBJ2-7; tentatively, D is TRBD1 (5 bases). Per the germline V gene, CDR1 is MGHDK and CDR2 is SYGVNS. The CDR3 length is 18 residues. V was pared by 0 bases and J by 7 bases, with 25 bases between. CDR3 sequence reads: CASSEYILFRGNVGEQYF. CDR3 bases: TGTGCCAGCAGTGAATATATATTGTTTAGGGGTAACGTGGGAGAGCAGTACTTC.

This clone appeared a single time. The chain employs TRBV7-2 and TRBJ2-7; weak D call: TRBD1 (5 bases). V dropped 2 bases and J dropped 2 bases, with 13 bases sitting between them. The CDR3 is 15 residues long. Germline V gene lookup returns CDR1 SGHTA and CDR2 FQGNSA. The CDR3 here is CASSLRQTSAYEQYF. The CDR3 bases are TGTGCCAGCAGCTTAAGACAGACGTCAGCCTACGAGCAGTACTTC.

The genes are TRBV28 and TRBJ2-7; D might be TRBD1 (6 bases). CDR1 and CDR2 from the germline V gene are MDHEN and SYDVKM. This CDR3 has 15 amino acids. The V end was cut by 6 bases, the J end by 9 bases, with 24 bases between. The DNA of the CDR3 is TGTGCCAGCAGATACCATCGGACAGCCCTTGGAGGGCAGTACTTC. Residues: CASRYHRTALGGQYF.

The chain links TRBV28 to TRBJ2-3; the D is unclear. Trimming stripped 5 bases from V and 2 bases from J, with 8 bases between. The germline CDR1 and CDR2 sequences are MDHEN and SYDVKM. The CDR3 spans 13 residues. DNA for the CDR3: TGTGCCAGCAGTGATAGCAACACAGATACGCAGTATTTT. Its translation: CASSDSNTDTQYF.

This clone was found once. V usage is TRBV27 and J usage is TRBJ1-1, with D tentatively TRBD1 (5 bases). Trimming left V 2 bases short and J 1 base short, with 14 bases between. Looked up from germline, CDR1 is MNHEY and CDR2 is SMNVEV (reference sequence). This CDR3 spans 16 amino acids. In nucleotides, the CDR3 is TGTGCCAGCAGTTTAAAAGGGGCGCTACGGAACACTGAAGCTTTCTTT. Translated: CASSLKGALRNTEAFF.

The chain employs TRBV5-5 and TRBJ1-2; D is perhaps TRBD1 (5 bases). V was clipped by 2 bases and J by 5 bases, with 13 bases between them. Germline assignment: CDR1 SGHKS and CDR2 YYEKEE (reference sequence). This CDR3 spans 14 amino acids. Here the CDR3 reads CASSFLGEGYGYTF. The CDR3 DNA is TGTGCCAGCAGCTTTTTAGGGGAGGGATATGGCTACACCTTC.

This clone was detected once. This chain's CDR3 is CASSVYPNNEQFF. CDR3 coding DNA: TGTGCCAGCAGCGTATACCCTAACAATGAGCAGTTCTTC. This chain joins TRBV9 and TRBJ2-1; D unresolved. Between the trimmed V and J ends, which lost 1 base and 5 bases, there was a span of 7 bases. The germline V gene encodes CDR1 SGDLS and CDR2 YYNGEE. The CDR3 is 13 amino acids.

V is TRBV7-8 and J is TRBJ2-3, with 10 bases identical to TRBD2. Per germline, CDR1 SGHVS and CDR2 FQNEAQ. The CDR3 extends over 16 amino acids. V shed 1 base and J 5 bases; nucleotides not matched to a gene: 6. The CDR3 spells CASSLGPSGGRDTQYF. In DNA form, the CDR3 reads TGTGCCAGCAGCTTAGGGCCTAGCGGGGGTCGAGATACGCAGTATTTT.

The rearrangement joins TRBV5-1 to TRBJ1-3, with a tentative D call TRBD1 (6 bases). Germline V CDR1 and CDR2: SGHRS, YFSETQ. V dropped 4 bases and J dropped 2 bases, with 16 bases sitting between them. The CDR3 covers 16 residues. Here the CDR3 DNA reads TGCGCCAGCAGCGAAGGCGCGGGGGCCCCTGGAAACACCATATATTTT. It translates to CASSEGAGAPGNTIYF.

The chain has TRBV5-6 and TRBJ2-7; a possible D gene is TRBD2 (6 bases). CDR1 and CDR2 (germline): SGHDT, YYEEEE. The V end lost 4 bases, the J end lost 0 bases, and 14 bases lay between the germline ends. The CDR3 is 15 amino acids. The CDR3 sequence is CASSRFSGSSYEQYF. The DNA of the CDR3 is TGTGCCAGCAGCCGCTTTAGCGGAAGCTCCTACGAGCAGTACTTC.

CDR3 nucleotides: TGTGCCAGCAGCCTTGGACACCTCTCCTACGAGCAGTACTTC. This sequence encodes CASSLGHLSYEQYF. The chain couples TRBV21-1 to TRBJ2-7; the D call in the table, TRBD1, was not verified against the DNA. TRBV21-1 is labeled a pseudogene. This CDR3 contains 14 residues.

V gene TRBV9 combines with J gene TRBJ1-2; TRBD1 agrees at 8 bases. The J segment lost 8 bases and the V segment lost 3 bases, leaving 12 bases of the junction unmatched. Germline loops: CDR1 SGDLS, CDR2 YYNGEE. The CDR3 covers 15 residues. The CDR3 DNA follows: TGTGCCAGCAGCGCGTTCACAGGGGGACCGAACGGCTACACCTTC. Translation gives CASSAFTGGPNGYTF.